This T cell receptor beta chain was sequenced for a study of CD8 T cells in Susac syndrome. Germline assignment: CDR1 DFQATT and CDR2 SNEGSKA (reference sequence). The V segment lost 1 base and the J segment 7 bases; nucleotides outside the gene matches: 6. The CDR3 runs 16 residues. The RNA, about 0.45 to 1 ug, was put through reverse transcription using random hexamers. From the immunoSEQ multiplex PCR reads, TCRdb called clonotypes with MiXCR, one entry per CDR3 protein. The sample contains 180,000 or so distinct CDR3 sequences, approximately 96% of which appear only once. Material: CD4+ T cells from PBMCs. V usage is TRBV20-1 and J usage is TRBJ1-6; 11 positions match TRBD1. This TCR was recovered from a human donor with multiple sclerosis. This CDR3 is CSARARDRGSNSPLHF. In DNA, the CDR3 is TGCAGTGCTAGAGCCAGGGACAGGGGGTCAAATTCACCCCTCCACTTT.